A single sample is the source of the 5 T cell receptor beta chains below, sequenced in a study of lymphopenia after photon versus proton radiotherapy. Using immunoSEQ multiplex PCR, the repertoire was profiled, and TCRdb retains in-frame clones only, with some absent. The sample has 35,000 to 45,000 clones, about four fifths seen once. Specimen: peripheral blood, collected from a patient treated with proton-based radiotherapy. All receptors derive from a woman aged 70-85 years with pancreatic cancer.

The rearrangement links TRBV5-1 to TRBJ2-7; 9 bases match TRBD1. This CDR3 spans 15 amino acids. The J segment lost 1 base and the V segment lost 4 bases, leaving 6 bases of the junction unmatched. The germline V gene has CDR1 SGHRS and CDR2 YFSETQ. The CDR3 nucleotides are TGCGCCAGCAGCCCCGGGACAGGGCAGTCCTACGAGCAGTACTTC. Protein: CASSPGTGQSYEQYF.

The chain has TRBV11-2 and TRBJ2-3; D not certain. Germline V gene data show CDR1 as SGHAT and CDR2 as FQNNGV. Trimming left V 2 bases short and J 0 bases short, with 15 bases between. This CDR3 contains 17 residues. CDR3 DNA sequence: TGTGCCAGCAGCTTAACCGGACGCCCCACTAGCACAGATACGCAGTATTTT. It translates to CASSLTGRPTSTDTQYF.

The chain is built from TRBV6-5 and TRBJ1-6, with D hard to call. Trimming left V 2 bases short and J 10 bases short, with 9 bases between. CDR3 size: 13 residues. Germline assignment: CDR1 MNHEY and CDR2 SVGAGI. The DNA of the CDR3 is TGTGCCAGCAGTTACGCAACAACCTCACCCCTCCACTTT. This translates into CASSYATTSPLHF.

Note on this clone: Sequence at one end of the junction differs from germline and may be a read error. The genes are TRBV4-3 and TRBJ1-2; D is undetermined. The CDR3 totals 14 residues. Germline assignment: CDR1 LGHNA and CDR2 YSLEER. CDR3 in DNA: TGCGCCAGCAGCCAGGACCTTACTAACTATGGCCACACCTTC. Its translation: CASSQDLTNYGHTF.

This chain uses TRBV7-2 with TRBJ2-5; D is unclear. The CDR3 is 15 amino acids. Germline CDR1 is SGHTA and CDR2 is FQGNSA. Trimming pared 5 bases from V and 1 base from J, leaving 14 bases between. The CDR3 nucleotides read TGTGCCAGCAGCCCCGGCAGGATAACCCAAGAGACCCAGTACTTC. Amino acids: CASSPGRITQETQYF. The full variable domain, in which reference TRBV7-2 and TRBJ2-5 provide the parts outside the CDR3, is GAGVSQSPSNKVTEKGKDVELRCDPISGHTALYWYRQSLGQGLEFLIYFQGNSAPDKSGLPSDRFSAERTGGSVSTLTIQRTQQEDSAVYLCASSPGRITQETQYFGPGTRLLVL.